This T cell receptor beta chain was found in a study of CD8+CD57+ T cells in acquired aplastic anemia. Whole-study findings and limits: Comparison of patients with controls identified around 30 shared CD8+ CDR3 sequences.

Trimming removed 6 bases at V and 4 bases at J, with 12 bases between. The CDR3 covers 15 residues. Looked up from germline, CDR1 is KGHDR and CDR2 is SFDVKD. Comment on this clonotype: Its antigen remains unidentified.

Patients chosen for sequencing had CD8+CD57+ cells that had expanded, as shown by flow cytometry. No therapy had been given to the patients at the time of blood sampling. Profiling of TCR beta VDJ combinations and CDR3 sequences used genomic DNA as template. A single record per CDR3 protein comes from TCRdb applying MiXCR to the reads. The sample includes hundreds of thousands of distinct CDR3 sequences, approximately 57% of them seen just once. Specimen: sorted CD4+, CD8+, or CD8+CD57+ T cells (not recorded which) from PBMCs. The receptor was derived from a human donor with aplastic anemia. This sequence joins TRBV24-1 and TRBJ2-6, with no clear D. The DNA of the CDR3 is TGTGCCACCAGTTGGTCCGGGTCCGGGGCCAACGTCCTGACTTTC. It encodes CATSWSGSGANVLTF.